This T cell receptor beta chain was observed in a study of control samples from healthy donors and cancer patients. This table comes from immunoSEQ multiplex PCR, and its TCRdb copy is limited to in-frame clones, with some not included. The sample lists 15,000 to 18,000 clones; about 90% were seen once. The CDR3 consists of 14 residues. Looked up from germline, CDR1 is LGHNA and CDR2 is YSLEER. V lost 4 bases to trimming and J lost 1 base, with 10 bases between them. This clonotype originated in a woman in her 70s with colorectal cancer. The chain links TRBV4-3 to TRBJ2-5; either TRBD1 or TRBD2 may supply D (5 bases each). Sequencing used PBMCs. The CDR3 region has the DNA TGCGCCAGCAGCCGAGCCGGGACCCAAGAGACCCAGTACTTC. Translation: CASSRAGTQETQYF.